The clone carrying this TCR beta chain has a count of ten or more. Its antigen is as yet unknown. TCRdb reanalysed the 5' RACE reads using MiXCR and keeps one entry per CDR3 protein. Altogether under 35,000 distinct CDR3 sequences are present, around 16% being singletons, with the ten largest covering approximately 1.5%. This CDR3 region has 15 residues. With 3 bases removed from V and 6 bases from J, the gap between germline ends came to 16 bases. Germline values: CDR1 MGHDK, CDR2 SYGVNS. This sample stems from a study of T-cell memory formation after mild COVID-19. Whole-study findings and limits: A balance of CD4 and CD8 characterized clones contracting day 15 to 85, whereas later expanders leaned CD4+.

V gene TRBV25-1 combines with J gene TRBJ2-3, with TRBD2 as a possible D gene (6 bases). Sequenced: PBMCs or a T cell subset sorted from them (not recorded which). This receptor was taken from an adult who had mild COVID-19 (a few samples of this study predate the infection). Cell type and time point are not known. This CDR3 reads CASSEAGQPTDTQYF. CDR3 bases: TGTGCCAGCAGTGAGGCGGGGCAGCCTACCGATACGCAGTATTTT.